This T cell receptor beta chain was sequenced for a study of control samples from healthy donors and cancer patients. The table came from immunoSEQ multiplex PCR; TCRdb's copy has only in-frame clones and leaves some out. The repertoire holds under 200,000 clones, with 96% as singletons. This CDR3 has 15 residues. CDR1 and CDR2 from the germline V gene are KGHSH and LQKENI. Trimming cost V 1 base and J 8 bases; bases outside gene matches: 4. This chain links TRBV18 with TRBJ1-6, with 8 positions matching TRBD1. Sequenced: blood. This receptor was identified in a woman in her 30s in good health. CDR3 sequence: CASSPRQGSDSPLHF. In DNA, the CDR3 is TGTGCCAGCTCACCACGACAGGGGTCGGATTCACCCCTCCACTTT.